One sample yielded the 10 T cell receptor beta chains listed below, sequenced in a study of blood T cells in healthy people across ages. Alongside a J-beta primer mix, a sample-barcoded 5' primer served in a second PCR lasting roughly 7 to 12 cycles. TCRdb re-called the 5' RACE reads with MiXCR, one entry per CDR3 protein. The sample contains fewer than 1 million distinct CDR3 sequences, approximately 44% of which appear only once. Sequencing input: blood. Receptors originate from a man aged 55 to 69 in good health.

V gene TRBV6-1 combines with J gene TRBJ2-7; D may be TRBD2 (6 bases). The closer fit of TRBJ2-5 to the DNA end suggests the J call may be wrong. The CDR3 is made up of 13 amino acids. CDR1 and CDR2 from the germline V gene are MNHNS and SASEGT. The DNA for the CDR3 is TGTGCCAGCAGTGAACAGGAGGGAGAGACCCAGTACTTC. Encoded protein: CASSEQEGETQYF.

The rearrangement uses TRBV9 and TRBJ2-3; 9 bases are a match to TRBD2. Looked up from germline, CDR1 is SGDLS and CDR2 is YYNGEE. The CDR3 has 16 residues. V trimming: 0 bases; J trimming: 3 bases; junction bases outside the gene matches: 5. The CDR3 is CASSVGSSGETDTQYF. The CDR3 DNA follows: TGTGCCAGCAGCGTAGGATCTAGCGGGGAGACAGATACGCAGTATTTT.

The table lists this clonotype with a few counts. The rearrangement uses TRBV30 and TRBJ1-6, with TRBD1 as a possible D gene (6 bases). Trimming removed 2 bases from V and 7 bases from J, with 9 bases in between. The CDR3 totals 13 residues. The germline V gene encodes CDR1 GTSNPN and CDR2 SVGIG (reference sequence). CDR3 DNA: TGTGCCTGGAGTCACAGGGAGAATTCACCCCTCCACTTT. Encoded protein: CAWSHRENSPLHF.

This chain joins TRBV5-1 and TRBJ2-3, with 7 bases fitting TRBD2. Trimming cost V 1 base and J 0 bases; bases outside gene matches: 2. The CDR3 runs 15 residues. CDR1 is SGHRS, CDR2 YFSETQ, per germline. The CDR3 region is CASSLRGLSTDTQYF. CDR3 DNA sequence: TGCGCCAGCAGCTTGAGGGGACTAAGCACAGATACGCAGTATTTT.

The chain combines TRBV11-1 with TRBJ1-1; D gene uncertain. This CDR3 contains 15 residues. Trimming took 0 bases from V and 3 from J, leaving 11 bases between them. CDR1 is SGHAT and CDR2 is FQDESV in the germline V gene (reference sequence). CDR3 region: CASSLAGYPDTEAFF. Here the CDR3 DNA reads TGTGCCAGCAGCTTAGCCGGGTACCCAGACACTGAAGCTTTCTTT.

This clonotype was detected only a few times. This CDR3 reads CASNFRDRVGNQPQHF. In DNA form, the CDR3 reads TGTGCCAGTAATTTTAGGGACAGGGTCGGCAATCAGCCCCAGCATTTT. The chain links TRBV19 to TRBJ1-5; 9 nucleotides match TRBD1. In germline, CDR1 is LNHDA, CDR2 SQIVND (reference sequence). With 7 bases clipped from V and 2 bases from J, the junction kept 9 bases outside the gene matches. The CDR3 sequence is 16 residues long.

The chain recombines TRBV10-2 with TRBJ2-5, with 8 bases identical to TRBD1. V was pared by 7 bases and J by 11 bases, with 21 bases of the junction left unmatched. Looked up from germline, CDR1 is WSHSY and CDR2 is SAAADI. The CDR3 contains 16 residues. CDR3 loop: CASTGVETGASWEQYF. CDR3 nucleotide sequence: TGCGCCAGCACCGGAGTGGAGACAGGGGCCTCCTGGGAGCAGTACTTC.

The genes are TRBV6-6 and TRBJ1-2; TRBD1 matches 8 bases. Trimming at V came to 6 bases and at J to 8 bases, leaving 8 bases not matched to a gene. CDR1 is MNHNY and CDR2 is SVGAGI in the germline V gene (reference sequence). The CDR3 extends over 13 amino acids. The CDR3 loop is CASSDQTGAGYTF. CDR3 sequence (DNA): TGTGCCAGCAGCGATCAGACAGGGGCCGGCTACACCTTC.

This clonotype was detected only a few times. V usage is TRBV6-2 or TRBV6-3 and J usage is TRBJ2-3, with 7 bases that match TRBD1. CDR3 length: 17 amino acids. Trimming took 1 base from V and 1 from J; bases not matched to a gene: 8. Germline CDR1 is MNHEY and CDR2 is SVGEGT. In nucleotides, the CDR3 is TGTGCCAGCAGTTACTTACGACAGGGACGTGGCACAGATACGCAGTATTTT. It is translated as CASSYLRQGRGTDTQYF.

The chain joins TRBV11-2 to TRBJ2-5; TRBD1 or TRBD2 may be the D gene (6 bases each). Germline CDR1 SGHAT, CDR2 FQNNGV. CDR3 length: 15 amino acids. V lost 1 base and J 11 bases, leaving 20 bases between the germline ends. Here the CDR3 DNA reads TGTGCCAGCAGCTTAGGGGGGGCAGGGTCGAATGAGCAGTACTTC. Translating gives CASSLGGAGSNEQYF.